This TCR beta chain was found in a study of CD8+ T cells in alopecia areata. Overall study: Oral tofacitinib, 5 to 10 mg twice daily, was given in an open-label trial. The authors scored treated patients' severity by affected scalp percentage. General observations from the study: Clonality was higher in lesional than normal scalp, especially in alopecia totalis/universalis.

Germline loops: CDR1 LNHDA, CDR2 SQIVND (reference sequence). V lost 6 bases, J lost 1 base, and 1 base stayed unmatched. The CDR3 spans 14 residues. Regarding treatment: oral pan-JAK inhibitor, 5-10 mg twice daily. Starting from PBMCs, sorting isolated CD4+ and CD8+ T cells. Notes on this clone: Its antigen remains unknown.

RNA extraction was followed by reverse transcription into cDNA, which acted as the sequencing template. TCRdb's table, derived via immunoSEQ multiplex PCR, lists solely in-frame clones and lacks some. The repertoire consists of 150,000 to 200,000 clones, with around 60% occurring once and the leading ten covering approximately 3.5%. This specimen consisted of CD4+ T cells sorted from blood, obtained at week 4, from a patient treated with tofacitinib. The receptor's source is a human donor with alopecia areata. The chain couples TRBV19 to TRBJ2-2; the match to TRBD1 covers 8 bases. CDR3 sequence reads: CASRGQGNTGELFF. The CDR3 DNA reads TGTGCCAGTAGAGGACAGGGGAACACCGGGGAGCTGTTTTTT.